These 11 T cell receptor beta chains were all obtained from the same sample, sequenced in a study of ipilimumab plus nivolumab after autologous stem cell transplantation. The repertoire was sequenced with immunoSEQ multiplex PCR; TCRdb's copy has only in-frame clones and lacks some. The sample holds around 1,700 clones; 81% are singletons and the top ten take more than 12%. The source was PBMCs, collected in a trial of ipilimumab plus nivolumab as post-transplant consolidation. The receptors come from a female donor with multiple myeloma.

V usage is TRBV7-9 and J usage is TRBJ2-7; a possible D gene is TRBD2 (6 bases). Per the germline V gene, CDR1 is SEHNR and CDR2 is FQNEAQ (reference sequence). The CDR3 runs 15 residues. Deletions cut 1 base from V and 6 bases from J, with 16 bases between. CDR3 region: CASSLGRSGGAEQYF. CDR3 bases: TGTGCCAGCAGCTTAGGGAGGTCCGGCGGGGCCGAGCAGTACTTC.

The genes are TRBV5-6 and TRBJ2-7; D is perhaps TRBD2 (6 bases). V was pared by 0 bases and J by 6 bases, with 13 bases between. CDR1 is SGHDT, CDR2 YYEEEE, per germline. The CDR3 is 14 residues long. CDR3 in amino acids: CASSLVGSLGEQYF. CDR3 nucleotide sequence: TGTGCCAGCAGCTTGGTCGGGAGCCTGGGCGAGCAGTACTTC.

CDR3 sequence (DNA): TGCAGCGTTGAATCGACAGACTACGAGCAGTACTTC. This sequence encodes CSVESTDYEQYF. This chain connects TRBV29-1 to TRBJ2-7; D is possibly TRBD1 (5 bases). Germline V gene data show CDR1 as SQVTM and CDR2 as ANQGSEA. The CDR3 length is 12 residues. Trimming removed 2 bases from V and 3 bases from J, with 8 bases in between.

This clone was recorded a few times. The CDR3 spells CASTRQGGTYGYTF. CDR3 DNA: TGTGCCAGCACCAGACAGGGTGGCACCTATGGCTACACCTTC. The V gene is TRBV6-1, the J gene TRBJ1-2; 7 nucleotides align to TRBD1. V lost 7 bases and J lost 4; bases outside the gene matches: 9. From germline, CDR1 is MNHNS and CDR2 SASEGT. The CDR3 contains 14 residues.

The chain is built from TRBV5-5 and TRBJ2-7; possible D gene TRBD1, 5 bases. Per the germline V gene, CDR1 is SGHKS and CDR2 is YYEKEE (reference sequence). Trimming stripped 7 bases from V and 7 bases from J, with 27 bases between. The CDR3 has 16 residues. In DNA form, the CDR3 reads TGTGCCAGCTCCGGCAGGGCGGAAGGTGCTAGGAGTGAGCAGTACTTC. Translation: CASSGRAEGARSEQYF.

The rearrangement links TRBV6-1 to TRBJ1-6; D gene unclear. The CDR3 is 13 residues long. CDR1 MNHNS and CDR2 SASEGT come from the germline V gene. Trimming removed 3 bases from V and 7 bases from J, with 7 bases in between. The CDR3, as DNA: TGTGCCAGCAGTGACGGCAGAAATTCACCCCTCCACTTT. This sequence encodes CASSDGRNSPLHF.

The chain carries TRBV4-2 and TRBJ2-7; 7 positions match TRBD1. Per the germline V gene, CDR1 is LGHNA and CDR2 is YNFKEQ. V shed 4 bases and J 1 base; nucleotides not matched to a gene: 4. The CDR3 has 14 amino acids. The CDR3 sequence is CASSPQGVSYEQYF. The CDR3 nucleotides are TGTGCCAGCAGCCCTCAGGGGGTGTCCTACGAGCAGTACTTC.

The rearrangement uses TRBV10-1 and TRBJ2-1, with 15 positions matching TRBD2. Germline loops: CDR1 WNHNN, CDR2 SYGVQD (reference sequence). The CDR3 contains 15 residues. Losses at the gene ends were 2 bases for V and 9 bases for J; bases not matched to a gene: 2. The chain's CDR3 is CASSERTSGRGEQFF. As DNA, the CDR3 is TGCGCCAGCAGTGAGAGGACTAGCGGGAGGGGTGAGCAGTTCTTC.

A few counts support this clone. The chain uses TRBV5-1 and TRBJ1-2, with D uncertain. Germline V CDR1 and CDR2: SGHRS, YFSETQ. The CDR3 contains 15 residues. The V and J ends lost 4 bases and 1 base respectively, with 14 bases between them. The CDR3 reads CASSLRTEDNYGYTF. In nucleotides, the CDR3 is TGCGCCAGCAGCCTACGGACCGAAGATAACTATGGCTACACCTTC.

This sequence joins TRBV27 and TRBJ1-5; unclear D gene. CDR3 length equals 13 residues. The germline CDR1 and CDR2 sequences are MNHEY and SMNVEV (reference sequence). The V gene lost 5 bases and the J gene lost 5 bases, with 10 bases spanning the gap. The CDR3 DNA is TGTGCCAGCAGTCTTAGAGACCATCAGCCCCAGCATTTT. It is translated as CASSLRDHQPQHF.

V is TRBV5-8 and J is TRBJ2-7; no reliable D call. CDR1 SGHTS and CDR2 YDEGEE come from the germline V gene. The ends were cut back, 3 bases at V and 3 bases at J, with 7 bases in the middle. The CDR3 is made up of 12 amino acids. In DNA form, the CDR3 reads TGTGCCAGCAGCTCCTTAAACTACGAGCAGTACTTC. Its protein is CASSSLNYEQYF.